Listed below are T cell receptor beta chains from one sample, sequenced in a study of graft-versus-host responses after intestinal transplantation. Their specific antigens are unknown. Here immunoSEQ multiplex PCR was the method, and the copy in TCRdb shows in-frame clones only, minus some. The sample consists of some 79,000 clones, around 90% of them appearing once. The sample in question was unstimulated CD4+ T cells sorted from spleen or lymph node cells, obtained before intestinal transplant. The receptors shown here come from a human donor who received an intestinal transplant. The CDR3 runs from the conserved cysteine through the conserved F or W. D genes are given only for firm matches. Part of the rows lack a size; the others show once, few, many or a class for expanded clones.

J gene | D gene | V gene | clone size | CDR3 DNA | CDR3 protein
TRBJ2-1 | NA | TRBV7-8 | NA | TGTGCCAGCAGCTCGGCTAGACAGTTAAATGAGCAGTTCTTC | CASSSARQLNEQFF
TRBJ2-5 | TRBD1 | TRBV5-1 | NA | TGCGCCAGCAGCTTGTCTCTGACAGGGACGGGAGAGACCCAGTACTTC | CASSLSLTGTGETQYF
TRBJ2-7 | TRBD1 | TRBV28 | NA | TGTGCCAGCAGTTTAGTCGGGACAGGAGACTACGAGCAGTACTTC | CASSLVGTGDYEQYF
TRBJ2-1 | TRBD1 | TRBV10-2 | NA | TGCGCCAGCAGTGAGTCAGGGGGCCCTTTTAACAATGAGCAGTTCTTC | CASSESGGPFNNEQFF
TRBJ2-7 | TRBD1 | TRBV28 | NA | TGTGCCAGTGAAGGGACAGGACGCTACGAGCAGTACTTC | CASEGTGRYEQYF
TRBJ1-5 | TRBD1 | TRBV15 | once | TGTGCCACCAGCACCGGGACAGTCAACTTGGAGCCCCAGCATTTT | CATSTGTVNLEPQHF
TRBJ2-5 | NA | TRBV5-1 | NA | TGCGCCAGCAGCTTGGTAGGCCAGGGGGGCCGGGAGACCCAGTACTTC | CASSLVGQGGRETQYF
TRBJ1-6 | TRBD1 | TRBV6-1 | few | TGTGCCAGCAGTGAAACATGGACAGGGGGCGGTTCACCCCTCCACTTT | CASSETWTGGGSPLHF
TRBJ2-7 | TRBD1 | TRBV6-5 | NA | TGTGCCAGCAGTCGGGACAGCAGCTCCTACGAGCAGTACTTC | CASSRDSSSYEQYF
TRBJ2-1 | NA | TRBV11-2 | NA | TGTGCCAGCAGCTTTAGTTCCTACAATGAGCAGTTCTTC | CASSFSSYNEQFF
TRBJ1-2 | TRBD1 | TRBV14 | medium-sized | TGTGCCAGCAGCCAAGGAAACGAGGGGGCCCGGCGGTATGGCTACACCTTC | CASSQGNEGARRYGYTF
TRBJ1-3 | TRBD1 | TRBV7-2 | NA | TGTGCCAGCAGCTACGCGACAGGGCCTGGAAACACCATATATTTT | CASSYATGPGNTIYF
TRBJ2-1 | NA | TRBV4-2 | NA | TGTGCCAGCAGCCAAGCCGGGGGTAATGAGCAGTTCTTC | CASSQAGGNEQFF
TRBJ2-5 | TRBD2 | TRBV4-1 | once | TGCGCCAGCAGCCAAGGACCTAGCGGAAAGGGAGAGACCCAGTACTTC | CASSQGPSGKGETQYF
TRBJ2-7 | TRBD1 | TRBV5-1 | few | TGCGCCAGCAGCACGACAGGGAGTTCCTACGAGCAGTACTTC | CASSTTGSSYEQYF
TRBJ2-7 | NA | TRBV6-1 | NA | TGTGCCAGCAGTGAATCTGTTACCTCAGAATTGCCCTACGAGCAGTACTTC | CASSESVTSELPYEQYF
TRBJ1-6 | TRBD1 | TRBV6-1 | once | TGTGCCAGCAGTGAGCCGACAGGGAACTCACCCCTCCACTTT | CASSEPTGNSPLHF
TRBJ1-3 | TRBD1 | TRBV25-1 | NA | TGTGCCAGCAGGGGAGGACAGGGAACGCGCTCTGGAAACACCATATATTTT | CASRGGQGTRSGNTIYF
TRBJ2-1 | NA | TRBV6-1 | NA | TGTGCCAGCAGGGTCTCGGGTTCCTACAATGAGCAGTTCTTC | CASRVSGSYNEQFF
TRBJ2-7 | TRBD2 | TRBV11-2 | NA | TGTGCCAGCAGTGCTGGACTAGCGGGAAACTACGAGCAGTACTTC | CASSAGLAGNYEQYF
TRBJ2-2 | TRBD1 | TRBV6-5 | NA | TGTGCCAGCAGGGGACAGGGGGTATCCGGGGAGCTGTTTTTT | CASRGQGVSGELFF
TRBJ2-1 | TRBD2 | TRBV5-4 | NA | TGTGCCAGCAGCTTAAGTGGGACTACTCGAACCTACAATGAGCAGTTCTTC | CASSLSGTTRTYNEQFF
TRBJ1-3 | TRBD1 | TRBV19 | few | TGTGCCAGTAGGAGGACAGGGGATGGTGTGGGAAACACCATATATTTT | CASRRTGDGVGNTIYF
TRBJ2-2 | NA | TRBV19 | NA | TGTGCCAGCCTTCCCCGTTCAGGGGGGACCGGGGAGCTGTTTTTT | CASLPRSGGTGELFF
TRBJ2-1 | NA | TRBV7-6 | NA | TGTGCCAGCAGCTTAAGCGCAGGGGCTGAGCAGTTCTTC | CASSLSAGAEQFF
TRBJ1-5 | NA | TRBV19 | NA | TGTGCCAGTAAGGGGGGAGGGAGCAATCAGCCCCAGCATTTT | CASKGGGSNQPQHF
TRBJ2-3 | NA | TRBV30 | NA | TGTGCCTGGAGTGTAATGGGCAGCACAGATACGCAGTATTTT | CAWSVMGSTDTQYF
TRBJ2-1 | TRBD2 | TRBV6-5 | NA | TGTGCCAGCAGTTTTCGTTTAGCGGGCTCCTACAATGAGCAGTTCTTC | CASSFRLAGSYNEQFF
TRBJ2-6 | TRBD1 | TRBV5-8 | NA | TGTGCCAGCAGCTTGCGACAGGGTCTGCCTGGGGCCAACGTCCTGACTTTC | CASSLRQGLPGANVLTF
TRBJ2-2 | NA | TRBV19 | NA | TGTGCCAGTAGGCCGACAGGGAACACCGGGGAGCTGTTTTTT | CASRPTGNTGELFF